This T cell receptor (beta chain) is from a study of T cell responses to AZD1222 COVID-19 vaccine. Notes on the study in general: An increase in Spike-specific TCR breadth and depth was observed after two AZD1222 doses. Researchers took repertoire samples only after the peak T cell response had come. Within unmutated variant regions lay the reported targets of nearly half of spike-specific TCRs.

On this clone itself: Its target is unknown.

This table comes from immunoSEQ multiplex PCR, and its TCRdb copy is limited to in-frame clones, with some not included. The top ten clones hold under 5.5% of a sample with about 120,000 clones, roughly 92% of them seen once. This CDR3 has 13 residues. V lost 2 bases to trimming and J lost 6 bases, with 10 bases between them. This clonotype was sampled from an adult in good health. This sequence joins TRBV12-3 or TRBV12-4 and TRBJ1-1; D unresolved. The specimen was peripheral blood, collected on day 0 of AZD1222 vaccination. CDR3 bases: TGTGCCAGCAGTTTAACCGGGCACCCTGAAGCTTTCTTT. Protein: CASSLTGHPEAFF.